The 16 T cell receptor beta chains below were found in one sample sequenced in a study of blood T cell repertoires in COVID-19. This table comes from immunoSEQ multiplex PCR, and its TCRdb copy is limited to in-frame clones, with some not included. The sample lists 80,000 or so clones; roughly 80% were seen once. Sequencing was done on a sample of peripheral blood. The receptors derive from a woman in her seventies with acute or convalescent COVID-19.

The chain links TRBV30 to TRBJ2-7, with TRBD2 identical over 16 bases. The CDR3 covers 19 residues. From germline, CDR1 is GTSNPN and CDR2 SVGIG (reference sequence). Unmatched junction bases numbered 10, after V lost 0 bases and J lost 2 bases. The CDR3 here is CAWSVPGLAGGPRPYEQYF. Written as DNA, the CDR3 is TGTGCCTGGAGTGTACCGGGACTAGCGGGAGGGCCTAGGCCCTACGAGCAGTACTTC.

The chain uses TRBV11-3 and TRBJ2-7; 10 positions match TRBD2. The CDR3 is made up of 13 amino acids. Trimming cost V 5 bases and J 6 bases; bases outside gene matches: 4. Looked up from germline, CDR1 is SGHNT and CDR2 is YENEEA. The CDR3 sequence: CASSRLAGSEQYF. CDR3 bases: TGTGCCAGCAGCCGACTAGCGGGTAGCGAGCAGTACTTC.

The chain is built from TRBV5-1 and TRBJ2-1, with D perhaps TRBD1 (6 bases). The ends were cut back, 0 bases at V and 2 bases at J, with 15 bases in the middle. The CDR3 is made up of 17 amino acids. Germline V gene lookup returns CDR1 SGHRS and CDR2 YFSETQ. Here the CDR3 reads CASSLVTVGGPYNEQFF. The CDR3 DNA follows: TGCGCCAGCAGCTTGGTTACGGTTGGGGGCCCCTACAATGAGCAGTTCTTC.

The CDR3 sequence is CASSYSGATEQYF. As DNA, the CDR3 is TGTGCCAGCAGTTACTCGGGGGCAACCGAGCAGTACTTC. V gene TRBV6-5 combines with J gene TRBJ2-7; perhaps TRBD1 as D (6 bases). The CDR3 runs to 13 residues. Germline V CDR1 and CDR2: MNHEY, SVGAGI. V lost 0 bases, J lost 6 bases, and 9 bases lay in between.

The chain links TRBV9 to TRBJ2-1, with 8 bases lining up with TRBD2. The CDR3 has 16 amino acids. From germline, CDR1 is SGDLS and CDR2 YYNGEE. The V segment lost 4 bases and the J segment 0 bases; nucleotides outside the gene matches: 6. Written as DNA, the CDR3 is TGTGCCAGCAGCCCCTTTAGCGGGAACTCCTACAATGAGCAGTTCTTC. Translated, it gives CASSPFSGNSYNEQFF.

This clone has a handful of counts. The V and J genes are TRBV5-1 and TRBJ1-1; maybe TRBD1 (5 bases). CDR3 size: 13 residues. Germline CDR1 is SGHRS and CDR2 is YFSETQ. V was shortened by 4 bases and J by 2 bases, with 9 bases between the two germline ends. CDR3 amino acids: CASSQQENTEAFF. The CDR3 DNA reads TGCGCCAGCAGCCAACAGGAAAACACTGAAGCTTTCTTT.

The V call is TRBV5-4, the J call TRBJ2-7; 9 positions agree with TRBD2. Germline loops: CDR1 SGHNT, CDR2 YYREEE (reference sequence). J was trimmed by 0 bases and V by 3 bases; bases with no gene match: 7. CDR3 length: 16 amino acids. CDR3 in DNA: TGTGCCAGCAGCTCCTTTATAGCGGGAGACTCCTACGAGCAGTACTTC. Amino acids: CASSSFIAGDSYEQYF.

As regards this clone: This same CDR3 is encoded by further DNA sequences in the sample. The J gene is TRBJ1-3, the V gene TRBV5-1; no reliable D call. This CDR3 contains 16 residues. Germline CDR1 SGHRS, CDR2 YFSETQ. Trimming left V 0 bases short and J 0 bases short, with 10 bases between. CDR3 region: CASSLAGGSSGNTIYF. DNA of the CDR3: TGCGCCAGCAGCTTGGCAGGCGGGAGCTCTGGAAACACCATATATTTT.

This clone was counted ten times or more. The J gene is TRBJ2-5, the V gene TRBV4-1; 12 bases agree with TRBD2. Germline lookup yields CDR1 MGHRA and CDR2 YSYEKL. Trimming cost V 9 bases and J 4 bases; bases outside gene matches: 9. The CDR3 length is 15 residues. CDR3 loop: CASYGLAGSGETQYF. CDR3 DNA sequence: TGCGCCAGTTACGGACTAGCGGGATCGGGAGAGACCCAGTACTTC.

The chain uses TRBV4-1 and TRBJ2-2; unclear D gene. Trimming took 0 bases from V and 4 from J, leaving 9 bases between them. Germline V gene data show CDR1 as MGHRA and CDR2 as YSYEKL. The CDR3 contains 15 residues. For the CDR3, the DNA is TGCGCCAGCAGCCAAGACCAGACTGGCACCGGGGAGCTGTTTTTT. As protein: CASSQDQTGTGELFF.

CDR3 DNA sequence: TGTGCCAGCAGCTTATTGCGGGGGGCTTGGACCGGGGAGCTGTTTTTT. Protein product: CASSLLRGAWTGELFF. The chain is built from TRBV7-3 and TRBJ2-2, with 8 bases lining up with TRBD2. The CDR3 is made up of 16 amino acids. Trimming cost V 2 bases and J 5 bases; bases outside gene matches: 7. CDR1 and CDR2 from the germline V gene are SGHTA and FQGTGA.

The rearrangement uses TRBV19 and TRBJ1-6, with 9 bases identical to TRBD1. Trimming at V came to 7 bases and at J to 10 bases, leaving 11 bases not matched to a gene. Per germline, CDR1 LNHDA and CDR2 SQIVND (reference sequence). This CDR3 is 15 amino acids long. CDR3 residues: CASTPQTGGESPLHF. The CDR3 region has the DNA TGTGCCAGTACCCCACAAACAGGGGGCGAGTCACCCCTCCACTTT.

CDR3 sequence (DNA): TGCAGCGTTGAAGATCGCCAAAGGGGAGGGTTGAGAGGCTACACCTTC. It specifies CSVEDRQRGGLRGYTF. This rearrangement joins TRBV29-1 to TRBJ1-2; TRBD1 might be the D (5 bases). V dropped 0 bases and J dropped 8 bases, with 22 bases sitting between them. This CDR3 comprises 16 residues. CDR1 and CDR2 from the germline V gene are SQVTM and ANQGSEA.

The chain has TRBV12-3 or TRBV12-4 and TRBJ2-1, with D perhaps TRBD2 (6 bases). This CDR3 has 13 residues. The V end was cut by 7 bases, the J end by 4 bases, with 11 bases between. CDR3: CASKGGEYNEQFF. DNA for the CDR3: TGTGCCAGCAAGGGCGGGGAATACAATGAGCAGTTCTTC.

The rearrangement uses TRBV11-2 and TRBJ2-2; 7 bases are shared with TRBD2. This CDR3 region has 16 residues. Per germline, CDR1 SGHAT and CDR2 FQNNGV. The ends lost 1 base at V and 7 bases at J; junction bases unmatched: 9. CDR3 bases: TGTGCCAGCAGCTTAGTCGGACTAGGGGTTGTCGGGGAGCTGTTTTTT. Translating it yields CASSLVGLGVVGELFF.

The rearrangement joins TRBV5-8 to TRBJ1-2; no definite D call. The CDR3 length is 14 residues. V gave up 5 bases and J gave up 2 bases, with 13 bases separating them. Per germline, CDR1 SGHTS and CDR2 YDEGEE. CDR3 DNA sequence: TGTGCCAGCAGTCGCGGTGCCATAAACTATGGCTACACCTTC. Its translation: CASSRGAINYGYTF.